This TCR beta chain originates from a study of regulatory T cells in long-lasting Graves disease. Findings and limits, study-wide: Newly diagnosed Graves' patients had higher TCR diversity than persistent ones. Persistent disease samples used TRBV28, TRBJ1-2 and TRBJ2-5 preferentially.

Germline V gene lookup returns CDR1 SGHDN and CDR2 FVKESK. The CDR3 runs 14 residues. With V trimmed by 6 bases and J by 2 bases, 3 bases remained unmatched. Arm-PCR of CDR3 regions with iRepertoire HTBI primers generated TCR beta libraries. In the study's own analysis: Identified segments across samples numbered roughly 60 TRBV and over eleven TRBJ. A single record per CDR3 protein comes from TCRdb applying MiXCR to the multiplex PCR reads. The V and J calls, along with clone size, are taken from TCRdb and not from the paper's own processing. The data hold some 490,000 distinct CDR3 sequences, with 12% observed a single time. As concerns this clonotype: Its specificity is not known. The likely explanation is a read error, given a far larger clone one base away.

Regarding time point: newly diagnosed GD, antithyroid drugs for less than 3 months. PBMCs provided the RNA from which the TCR library was made. Separately, the same data were catalogued under a study of T cells in Graves' hyperthyroidism and ophthalmopathy. Per that study: The model's output predicted ophthalmopathy at a median of 6.5 months prior to onset.

Source: peripheral blood mononuclear cells (PBMCs), taken at new diagnosis, from a patient treated with antithyroid drugs. The sequence was obtained from a woman aged 30 to 39 with Graves disease. The rearrangement links TRBV14 to TRBJ1-5; TRBD1 aligns across 8 bases. CDR3 DNA: TGTGCCAGCAGTATGGACAGGGGCAATCAGCCCCAGCATTTT. Encoded protein: CASSMDRGNQPQHF.